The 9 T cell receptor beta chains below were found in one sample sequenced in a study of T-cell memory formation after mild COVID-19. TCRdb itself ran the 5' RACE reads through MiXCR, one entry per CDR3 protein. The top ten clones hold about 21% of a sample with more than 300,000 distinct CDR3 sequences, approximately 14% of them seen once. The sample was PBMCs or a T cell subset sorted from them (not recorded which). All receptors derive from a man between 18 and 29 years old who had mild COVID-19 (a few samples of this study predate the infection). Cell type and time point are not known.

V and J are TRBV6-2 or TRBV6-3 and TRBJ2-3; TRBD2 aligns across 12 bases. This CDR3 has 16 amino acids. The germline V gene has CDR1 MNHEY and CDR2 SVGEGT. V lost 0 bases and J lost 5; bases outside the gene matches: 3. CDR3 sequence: CASSYSLAGGQDTQYF. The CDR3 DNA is TGTGCCAGCAGTTACTCCCTAGCGGGGGGGCAAGATACGCAGTATTTT.

CDR3 nucleotides: TGCAGCGTATCCGCAGGGTCCGGTCTTCAGTACTTC. Translation gives CSVSAGSGLQYF. The chain recombines TRBV29-1 with TRBJ2-4; TRBD1 might be the D (5 bases). There are 12 residues in the CDR3. CDR1 is SQVTM, CDR2 ANQGSEA, per germline. Trimming cost V 6 bases and J 11 bases, with 17 bases left between them. Variable domain in full (rest from reference TRBV29-1 and TRBJ2-4): SAVISQKPSRDICQRGTSLTIQCQVDSQVTMMFWYRQQPGQSLTLIATANQGSEATYESGFVIDKFPISRPNLTFSTLTVSNMSPEDSSIYLCSVSAGSGLQYFGAGTRLSVL.

CDR3 protein: CASNPQGGAGEQFF. Here the CDR3 DNA reads TGTGCCAGTAATCCGCAGGGGGGGGCCGGTGAGCAGTTCTTC. The gene calls are TRBV19 and TRBJ2-1; the D call may be TRBD1 or TRBD2 (7 bases each). CDR1 and CDR2 (germline): LNHDA, SQIVND (reference sequence). The V end was cut by 7 bases, the J end by 9 bases, with 19 bases between. This CDR3 is 14 amino acids long.

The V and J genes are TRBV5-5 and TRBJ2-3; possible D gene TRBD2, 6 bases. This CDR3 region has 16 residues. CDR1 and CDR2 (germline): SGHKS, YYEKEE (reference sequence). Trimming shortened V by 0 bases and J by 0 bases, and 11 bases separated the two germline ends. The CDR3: CASSLAGSWSTDTQYF. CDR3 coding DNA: TGTGCCAGCAGCTTGGCCGGGAGCTGGAGCACAGATACGCAGTATTTT.

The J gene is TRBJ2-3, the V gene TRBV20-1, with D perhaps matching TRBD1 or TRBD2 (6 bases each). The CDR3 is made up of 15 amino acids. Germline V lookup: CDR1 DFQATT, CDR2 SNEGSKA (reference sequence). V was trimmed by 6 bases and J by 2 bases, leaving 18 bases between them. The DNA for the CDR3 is TGCAGTGCAAGTGCTTTCGGGGGCATCACAGATACGCAGTATTTT. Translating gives CSASAFGGITDTQYF.

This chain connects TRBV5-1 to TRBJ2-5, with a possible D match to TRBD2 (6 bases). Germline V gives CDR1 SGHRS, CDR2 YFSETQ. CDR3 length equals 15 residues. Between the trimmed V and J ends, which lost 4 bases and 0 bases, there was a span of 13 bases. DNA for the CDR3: TGCGCCAGCAGCCCGGAGGGGCGGCACCAAGAGACCCAGTACTTC. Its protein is CASSPEGRHQETQYF. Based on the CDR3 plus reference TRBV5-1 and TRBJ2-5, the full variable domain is KAGVTQTPRYLIKTRGQQVTLSCSPISGHRSVSWYQQTPGQGLQFLFEYFSETQRNKGNFPGRFSGRQFSNSRSEMNVSTLELGDSALYLCASSPEGRHQETQYFGPGTRLLVL.

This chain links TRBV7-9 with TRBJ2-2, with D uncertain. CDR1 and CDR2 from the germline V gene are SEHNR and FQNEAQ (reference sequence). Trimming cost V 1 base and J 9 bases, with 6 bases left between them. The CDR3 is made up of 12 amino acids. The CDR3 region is CASSLGRRELFF. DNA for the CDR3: TGTGCCAGCAGCTTAGGTCGTAGGGAGCTGTTTTTT. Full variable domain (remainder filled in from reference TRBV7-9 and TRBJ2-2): DTGVSQNPRHKITKRGQNVTFRCDPISEHNRLYWYRQTLGQGPEFLTYFQNEAQLEKSRLLSDRFSAERPKGSFSTLEIQRTEQGDSAMYLCASSLGRRELFFGEGSRLTVL.

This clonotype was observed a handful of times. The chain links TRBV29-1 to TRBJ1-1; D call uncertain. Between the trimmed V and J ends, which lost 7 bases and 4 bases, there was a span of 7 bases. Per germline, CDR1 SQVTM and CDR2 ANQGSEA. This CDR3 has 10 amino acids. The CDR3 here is CSGASTEAFF. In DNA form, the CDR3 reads TGCAGCGGGGCGAGCACTGAAGCTTTCTTT. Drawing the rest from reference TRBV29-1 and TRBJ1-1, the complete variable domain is SAVISQKPSRDICQRGTSLTIQCQVDSQVTMMFWYRQQPGQSLTLIATANQGSEATYESGFVIDKFPISRPNLTFSTLTVSNMSPEDSSIYLCSGASTEAFFGQGTRLTVV.

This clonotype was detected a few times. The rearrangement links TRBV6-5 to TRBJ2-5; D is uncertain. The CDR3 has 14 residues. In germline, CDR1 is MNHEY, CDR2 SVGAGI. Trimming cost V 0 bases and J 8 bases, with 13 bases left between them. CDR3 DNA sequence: TGTGCCAGCAGTTACTCCGGGCCGGGCTCAACCCAGTACTTC. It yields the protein CASSYSGPGSTQYF.